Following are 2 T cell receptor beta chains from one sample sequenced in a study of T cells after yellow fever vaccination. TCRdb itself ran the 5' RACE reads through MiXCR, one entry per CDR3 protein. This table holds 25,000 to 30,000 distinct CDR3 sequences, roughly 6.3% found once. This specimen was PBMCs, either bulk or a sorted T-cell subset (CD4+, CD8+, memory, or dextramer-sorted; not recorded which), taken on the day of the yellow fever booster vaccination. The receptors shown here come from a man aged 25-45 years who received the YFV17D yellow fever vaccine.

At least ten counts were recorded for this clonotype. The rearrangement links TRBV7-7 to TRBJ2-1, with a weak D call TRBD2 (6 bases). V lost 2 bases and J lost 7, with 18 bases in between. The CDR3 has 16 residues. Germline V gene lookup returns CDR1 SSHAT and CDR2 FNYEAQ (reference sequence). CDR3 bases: TGTGCCAGCAGCTTATTGGAGGGAACGACTCTTAATGAGCAGTTCTTC. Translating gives CASSLLEGTTLNEQFF.

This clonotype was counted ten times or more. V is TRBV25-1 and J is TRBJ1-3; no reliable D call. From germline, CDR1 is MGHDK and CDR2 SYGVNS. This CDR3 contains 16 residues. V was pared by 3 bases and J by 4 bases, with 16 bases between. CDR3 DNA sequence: TGTGCCAGCAGTGATGCGCGCCCGGACGGGGGAAACACCATATATTTT. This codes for CASSDARPDGGNTIYF.